This T cell receptor beta chain is drawn from a study of identical twins. Findings and caveats of the study: Out-of-frame beta chain sequences displayed weaker excess sharing between twins.

On this clonotype itself: Its antigen is not known.

Trimming cost V 8 bases and J 7 bases, with 21 bases left between them. This CDR3 has 15 amino acids. The germline CDR1 and CDR2 sequences are MNHEY and SVGEGT. TCRdb independently ran MiXCR on the 5' RACE reads; one entry per CDR3 protein. The sample includes some 590,000 distinct CDR3 sequences, 9% to 10% of them seen just once. These data were also filed under a second study, of yellow fever vaccine responses in identical twins. According to that study: A vaccine T cell response that seemed partly convergent and partly personalized was reported in twins.

Sequenced input: PBMCs. The source of this sequence is a woman between 18 and 30 years old in good health. The chain couples TRBV6-2 or TRBV6-3 to TRBJ2-1, with a possible D match to TRBD2 (6 bases). The CDR3 region is CASRGRRGAGNEQFF. CDR3 bases: TGTGCCAGCCGCGGCCGGAGGGGCGCTGGTAATGAGCAGTTCTTC.